This T cell receptor beta chain emerged from a study of CD8 T cells in Susac syndrome. This clonotype came up once. The multiple sclerosis control group was made up of treatment-naive patients with stable or active relapsing-remitting disease. TEMRA cells were FACS-enriched, while CD8+ and CD4+ T cells were negatively isolated. Between the trimmed V and J ends, which lost 6 bases and 8 bases, there was a span of 14 bases. Per the germline V gene, CDR1 is ENHRY and CDR2 is SYGVKD. This CDR3 is built from 13 residues. After extraction with the RNeasy kit, about 0.5 to 1 ug of the RNA was reverse transcribed using random hexamers. MiXCR, applied by TCRdb to the immunoSEQ multiplex PCR reads, yields one record per CDR3 protein. In the table there are 250,000 to 350,000 distinct CDR3 sequences, roughly 94% of which are singletons.

Input material: CD4+ T cells from PBMCs. The source is a human donor with multiple sclerosis. This rearrangement joins TRBV10-3 to TRBJ2-1, with D perhaps matching TRBD1 (6 bases). The CDR3 here is CAIRAGTIDEQFF. The CDR3 nucleotides read TGTGCCATCAGGGCCGGGACAATCGATGAGCAGTTCTTC.